This T cell receptor beta chain was captured by sequencing in a study of T cell repertoires in cytomegalovirus infection. Study details: Based on public TCR beta signatures, there were indications of CMV infection and of a matching HLA type. Overall study results and limits: Dominating the ex vivo response were HLA-C-restricted CMV-specific TCR beta clonotypes.

In TCRdb, the reads were re-called with MiXCR into one record per CDR3 protein. Of roughly 150,000 distinct CDR3 sequences listed, roughly 17% are singletons. Germline V gene lookup returns CDR1 MNHEY and CDR2 SVGAGI. The CDR3 extends over 16 amino acids. With V trimmed by 2 bases and J by 1 base, 4 bases remained unmatched. On this clonotype itself: Antigen unknown.

The chain recombines TRBV6-5 with TRBJ2-7, with TRBD2 identical over 11 bases. Sequencing was done on a sample of CD8+ T cells from PBMCs. The receptor was derived from a human donor in good health (CMV status not recorded). Some clones in this sample may be carry-over from other donors' samples. CDR3 DNA: TGTGCCAGCAGTTACCCCACTAGCGGGAGTTCCTACGAGCAGTACTTC. Translating it yields CASSYPTSGSSYEQYF.